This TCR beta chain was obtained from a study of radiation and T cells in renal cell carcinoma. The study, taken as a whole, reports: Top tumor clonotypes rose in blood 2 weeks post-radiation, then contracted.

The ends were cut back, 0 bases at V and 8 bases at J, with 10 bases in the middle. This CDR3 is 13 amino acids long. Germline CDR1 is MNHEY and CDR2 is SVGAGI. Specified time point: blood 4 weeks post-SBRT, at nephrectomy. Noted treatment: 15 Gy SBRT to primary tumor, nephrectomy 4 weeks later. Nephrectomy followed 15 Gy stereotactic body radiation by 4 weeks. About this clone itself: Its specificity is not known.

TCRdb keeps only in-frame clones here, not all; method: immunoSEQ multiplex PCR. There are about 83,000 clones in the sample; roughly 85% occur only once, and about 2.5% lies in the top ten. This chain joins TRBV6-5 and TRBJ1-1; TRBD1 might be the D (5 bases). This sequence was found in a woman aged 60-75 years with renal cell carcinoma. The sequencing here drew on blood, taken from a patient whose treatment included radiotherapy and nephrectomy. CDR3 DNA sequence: TGTGCCAGCAGTTACTCTGTATGGGACGAAGCTTTCTTT. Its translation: CASSYSVWDEAFF.